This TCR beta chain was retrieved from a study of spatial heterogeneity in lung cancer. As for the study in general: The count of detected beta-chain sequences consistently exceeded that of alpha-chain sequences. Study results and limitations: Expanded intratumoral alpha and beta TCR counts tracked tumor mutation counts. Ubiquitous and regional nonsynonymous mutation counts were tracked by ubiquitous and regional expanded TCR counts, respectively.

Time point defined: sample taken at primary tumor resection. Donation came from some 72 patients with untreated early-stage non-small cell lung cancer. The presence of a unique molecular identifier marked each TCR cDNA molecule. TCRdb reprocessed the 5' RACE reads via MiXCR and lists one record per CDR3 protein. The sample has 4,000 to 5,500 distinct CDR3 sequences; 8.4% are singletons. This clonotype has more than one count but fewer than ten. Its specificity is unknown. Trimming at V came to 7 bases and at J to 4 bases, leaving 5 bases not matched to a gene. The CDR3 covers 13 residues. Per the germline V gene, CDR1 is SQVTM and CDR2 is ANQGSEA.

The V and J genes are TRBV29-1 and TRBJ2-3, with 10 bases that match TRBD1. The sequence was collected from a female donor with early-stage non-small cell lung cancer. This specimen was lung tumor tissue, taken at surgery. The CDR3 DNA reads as TGCAGCGCTCAGGACAGGGGGTCAGATACGCAGTATTTT. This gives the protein CSAQDRGSDTQYF.